The 23 T cell receptor beta chains given below trace back to one sample, sequenced in a study of Tregs in tolerant kidney transplant recipients. Method: immunoSEQ multiplex PCR; TCRdb's copy keeps in-frame clones and lacks some. The sample shows about 48,000 clones, and roughly 0.8% sits with its ten largest clones. Sequenced material: CD4+ T cells from blood, taken before the transplant. The receptors stem from a human donor who received a combined kidney and bone marrow transplant.

About this clone: The read terminates 3 residues ahead of where the CDR3 ends, so the germline J gene completes it. The J gene is TRBJ2-3, the V gene TRBV30; perhaps TRBD1 as D (5 bases). V was cut by 0 bases and J by 1 base, with 8 bases left in between. Germline lookup yields CDR1 GTSNPN and CDR2 SVGIG (reference sequence). There are 14 residues in the CDR3. The covered CDR3 bases are TGTGCCTGGAGTGTCTTCAGGGGCACAGATACG. This sequence encodes CAWSVFRGTDT. The CDR3 in full is CAWSVFRGTDTQYF.

Notes on this clone: The read gets to within 3 residues of the CDR3 end, and the germline J gene fills in the rest. The chain couples TRBV20-1 to TRBJ2-7, with a weak D call TRBD1 (6 bases). V gave up 6 bases and J gave up 6 bases, with 15 bases separating them. The CDR3 spans 12 residues. Germline CDR1 DFQATT, CDR2 SNEGSKA (reference sequence). The CDR3 sequence: CSARGRGGEQYF. The part of the CDR3 DNA that was read is TGCAGTGCCCGAGGGCGAGGGGGCGAG.

In regard to this clone: The observed sequence ends 3 residues before the CDR3 terminus, with the missing tail filled in from the germline J gene. The chain carries TRBV18 and TRBJ1-5; D unresolved. V dropped 4 bases and J dropped 5 bases, with 9 bases sitting between them. The CDR3 has 13 residues. The germline V gene has CDR1 KGHSH and CDR2 LQKENI. The sequenced CDR3 bases are TGTGCCAGCTCACGCGGAGCAGATCAGCCC. Amino acid sequence: CASSRGADQP. The CDR3 in its entirety is CASSRGADQPQHF.

With regard to this clone: The sequenced fragment ends 3 residues before the CDR3 boundary, so the rest is inferred from the germline J gene. The chain joins TRBV2 to TRBJ1-5, with 7 nucleotides matching TRBD1. V dropped 6 bases and J dropped 0; count of bases not matched to a gene: 5. CDR1 is SNHLY, CDR2 FYNNEI, per germline. The CDR3 runs 15 residues. The part of the CDR3 DNA that was read is TGTGCCAGCAGAGGGACAGTTAATAGCAATCAGCCC. This codes for CASRGTVNSNQP. The whole CDR3 protein is CASRGTVNSNQPQHF.

To note about this clone: The read halts 3 residues ahead of the CDR3 end, with the missing end drawn from the germline J gene. The chain combines TRBV7-9 with TRBJ2-1, with D maybe TRBD2 (6 bases). The CDR3 contains 13 residues. Germline V gives CDR1 SEHNR, CDR2 FQNEAQ (reference sequence). The V and J ends lost 5 bases and 8 bases respectively, with 13 bases between them. Partial CDR3 DNA: TGTGCCAGCAGCCCAGCCGGGGGTGATGAG. Protein sequence: CASSPAGGDE. From start to end, the CDR3 is CASSPAGGDEQFF.

On this clone: The read ends 3 residues before the CDR3 terminus; that terminus is restored from the germline J gene. This rearrangement joins TRBV5-1 to TRBJ2-6; D is possibly TRBD2 (6 bases). The CDR3 covers 20 residues. The V end was cut by 6 bases, the J end by 0 bases, with 25 bases between. Germline lookup yields CDR1 SGHRS and CDR2 YFSETQ. The CDR3 loop reads CASTGGVTQSGLSGANVLTF. CDR3 bases read: TGCGCCAGCACCGGCGGGGTTACACAATCGGGCCTCTCTGGGGCCAACGTC.

With respect to this clone: The sequence runs out 3 residues before the end of the CDR3; the remainder is reconstructed from the germline J gene. The chain is built from TRBV6-1 and TRBJ2-7, with TRBD1 matching over 7 bases. V was pared by 3 bases and J by 3 bases, with 5 bases of the junction left unmatched. Germline CDR1 is MNHNS and CDR2 is SASEGT. The CDR3 covers 14 residues. CDR3 DNA (partial): TGTGCCAGCAGTGATTCCGACAGGGTCTACGAG. Translated: CASSDSDRVYE. The full CDR3 protein is CASSDSDRVYEQYF.

CDR3 bases read: TGTGCCAGCAGTGATAGGGGACAGGGAGATTCACCC. Amino acid sequence: CASSDRGQGDSP. The full-length CDR3 reads as CASSDRGQGDSPLHF. The V gene is TRBV6-1, the J gene TRBJ1-6; TRBD1 agrees at 9 bases. Read sequence stops 3 residues before the CDR3 end, and the germline J gene provides the missing end. The ends lost 3 bases at V and 8 bases at J; junction bases unmatched: 5. Germline assignment: CDR1 MNHNS and CDR2 SASEGT. The CDR3 spans 15 residues.

For this clone: The read ends 3 residues before the CDR3 terminus; that terminus is restored from the germline J gene. J is TRBJ1-1 and V is TRBV20-1; TRBD1 agrees at 8 bases. The CDR3 extends over 13 amino acids. V lost 3 bases to trimming and J lost 4 bases; unmatched junction nucleotides: 4. Per the germline V gene, CDR1 is DFQATT and CDR2 is SNEGSKA (reference sequence). CDR3 DNA (partial): TGCAGTGCTAGGTCACAGGGGGGCACTGAA. Its translation is CSARSQGGTE. The CDR3 as a whole reads CSARSQGGTEAFF.

Comments on this clone: The missing CDR3 end, 3 residues past where the read stops, is filled in from the germline J gene. This rearrangement joins TRBV28 to TRBJ2-3; 9 nucleotides align to TRBD1. The CDR3 has 15 amino acids. The trim removed 9 bases at V and 4 bases at J, leaving 11 bases unmatched. From germline, CDR1 is MDHEN and CDR2 SYDVKM. The chain's CDR3 is CASTGTGTISDTQYF. The covered CDR3 bases are TGTGCCAGTACCGGGACAGGGACGATCTCAGATACG.

As to this clone: The CDR3 end lies 3 residues beyond the end of the read and is filled in from the germline J gene. V is TRBV5-1 and J is TRBJ2-7, with D tentatively TRBD1 (6 bases). Per germline, CDR1 SGHRS and CDR2 YFSETQ. This CDR3 contains 14 residues. V was trimmed by 3 bases and J by 5 bases, leaving 15 bases between them. CDR3 amino acids: CASSSGTTIDEQYF. CDR3 DNA (partial): TGCGCCAGCAGCTCCGGGACAACAATTGACGAG.

To note about this clone: The read halts 3 residues ahead of the CDR3 end, with the missing end drawn from the germline J gene. The rearrangement uses TRBV7-2 and TRBJ1-3, with a weak D call TRBD1 (5 bases). Looked up from germline, CDR1 is SGHTA and CDR2 is FQGNSA. Trimming removed 3 bases at V and 8 bases at J, with 5 bases between. The CDR3 covers 11 residues. Partial CDR3 DNA: TGTGCCAGCAGCTTCAGGGACACC. Residues: CASSFRDT. The CDR3 reads in full as CASSFRDTIYF. Complete variable domain (other parts from reference TRBV7-2 and TRBJ1-3): GAGVSQSPSNKVTEKGKDVELRCDPISGHTALYWYRQSLGQGLEFLIYFQGNSAPDKSGLPSDRFSAERTGGSVSTLTIQRTQQEDSAVYLCASSFRDTIYFGEGSWLTVV.

With regard to this clone: The sequenced fragment ends 3 residues before the CDR3 boundary, so the rest is inferred from the germline J gene. The chain carries TRBV30 and TRBJ1-4, with 7 bases matching TRBD1. The V segment lost 2 bases and the J segment 8 bases; nucleotides outside the gene matches: 14. CDR1 is GTSNPN, CDR2 SVGIG, per germline (reference sequence). This CDR3 has 16 residues. CDR3 bases read: TGTGCCTGGAGTCCTACCACAGGGGCACTATGGGAAAAA. Residues: CAWSPTTGALWEK. The full-length CDR3 reads as CAWSPTTGALWEKLFF.

Note on this clone: The read halts 3 residues ahead of the CDR3 end, with the missing end drawn from the germline J gene. The rearrangement joins TRBV18 to TRBJ1-5; D ambiguous. This CDR3 contains 14 residues. The V end was cut by 6 bases, the J end by 1 base, with 10 bases between. Germline V gene sequence: CDR1 KGHSH, CDR2 LQKENI. The DNA read from the CDR3 is TGTGCCAGCTCCGAGTACACGAGCAATCAGCCC. Amino acids: CASSEYTSNQP. The CDR3 as a whole reads CASSEYTSNQPQHF.

The covered CDR3 bases are TGTGCCAGTAGTAACCGGGACAGGGGGTACGAG. Its translation: CASSNRDRGYE. The whole CDR3 region reads CASSNRDRGYEQYF. The rearrangement links TRBV19 to TRBJ2-7; 11 bases fit TRBD1. The read falls 3 residues short of the CDR3 end, and the missing part is taken from the germline J gene. This CDR3 has 14 residues. Germline values: CDR1 LNHDA, CDR2 SQIVND (reference sequence). J was trimmed by 4 bases and V by 4 bases; bases with no gene match: 3.

Points on this clone: The observed sequence ends 3 residues before the CDR3 terminus, with the missing tail filled in from the germline J gene. The chain couples TRBV20-1 to TRBJ2-7; 7 positions agree with TRBD2. This CDR3 has 14 residues. From germline, CDR1 is DFQATT and CDR2 SNEGSKA (reference sequence). V was pared by 3 bases and J by 5 bases, with 10 bases of the junction left unmatched. CDR3 sequence: CSARRGRAENEQYF. The DNA read from the CDR3 is TGCAGTGCTAGGCGGGGGAGGGCCGAAAACGAG.

Note on this clone: The read ends 3 residues before the CDR3 terminus; that terminus is restored from the germline J gene. The J gene is TRBJ2-2, the V gene TRBV7-2; the D gene is possibly TRBD2 (6 bases). V lost 3 bases and J lost 5, with 10 bases in between. The CDR3 has 14 amino acids. The germline gives CDR1 SGHTA, CDR2 FQGNSA. Incomplete CDR3 DNA: TGTGCCAGCAGCTTGGCGGGATTTACCGGGGAG. Its protein is CASSLAGFTGE. The full CDR3 sequence reads CASSLAGFTGELFF.

Of note for this clone: Sequencing ends 3 residues short of the CDR3 end; the germline J gene provides the rest. The J gene is TRBJ2-3, the V gene TRBV5-5; weak D call: TRBD2 (5 bases). This CDR3 region has 15 residues. The V and J ends lost 4 bases and 2 bases respectively, with 14 bases between them. CDR1 SGHKS and CDR2 YYEKEE come from the germline V gene (reference sequence). CDR3 protein: CASSLSPGSTDTQYF. The sequenced CDR3 bases are TGTGCCAGCAGCCTAAGTCCGGGGTCCACAGATACG.

CDR3 sequence: CSASRQGGNTEAFF. The sequenced part of the CDR3 DNA is TGCAGTGCTAGTCGGCAGGGGGGGAACACTGAA. This rearrangement joins TRBV20-1 to TRBJ1-1; TRBD1 agrees at 7 bases. The read halts 3 residues ahead of the CDR3 end, with the missing end drawn from the germline J gene. Germline loops: CDR1 DFQATT, CDR2 SNEGSKA (reference sequence). V lost 3 bases and J lost 1; bases outside the gene matches: 5. The CDR3 is 14 amino acids.

About this clone: The read finishes 3 residues shy of the CDR3 end, and the germline J gene is used to complete it. This rearrangement joins TRBV7-2 to TRBJ2-3; TRBD2 matches 11 bases. Losses at the gene ends were 6 bases for V and 1 base for J; bases not matched to a gene: 3. The CDR3 has 15 residues. Germline assignment: CDR1 SGHTA and CDR2 FQGNSA. The CDR3 protein is CASSLAGGRTDTQYF. Partial CDR3 DNA: TGTGCCAGCAGTCTAGCGGGAGGCCGCACAGATACG. Variable domain in full (rest from reference TRBV7-2 and TRBJ2-3): GAGVSQSPSNKVTEKGKDVELRCDPISGHTALYWYRQSLGQGLEFLIYFQGNSAPDKSGLPSDRFSAERTGGSVSTLTIQRTQQEDSAVYLCASSLAGGRTDTQYFGPGTRLTVL.

CDR3 loop: CAWRAGGAASTDTQYF. Partial CDR3 DNA: TGTGCCTGGAGAGCGGGTGGAGCCGCTAGCACAGATACG. The rearrangement uses TRBV30 and TRBJ2-3; a weak D match, TRBD2 (6 bases). The sequence runs out 3 residues before the end of the CDR3; the remainder is reconstructed from the germline J gene. Germline-derived CDR1 and CDR2 are GTSNPN and SVGIG (reference sequence). The CDR3 spans 16 residues. Between the trimmed V and J ends, which lost 3 bases and 0 bases, there was a span of 16 bases.

Notes on this clone: The CDR3 end is not reached by the read, which stops 3 residues before it; the germline J gene fills it in. This chain connects TRBV30 to TRBJ2-1; 7 bases agree with TRBD2. Losses at the gene ends were 4 bases for V and 8 bases for J; bases not matched to a gene: 8. CDR3 length equals 13 residues. The germline CDR1 and CDR2 sequences are GTSNPN and SVGIG (reference sequence). The CDR3 DNA, read in part, is TGTGCCTGGACGGAGACTAGCAACTATGAG. Residues: CAWTETSNYE. The entire CDR3 sequence reads CAWTETSNYEQFF.

Turning to this clone: The CDR3 end falls 3 residues outside the read, so it is completed with the germline J gene. J is TRBJ2-7 and V is TRBV7-9; a weak D match, TRBD2 (6 bases). Trimming removed 6 bases at V and 3 bases at J, with 9 bases between. CDR1 and CDR2 (germline): SEHNR, FQNEAQ (reference sequence). The CDR3 consists of 12 residues. The sequenced part of the CDR3 DNA is TGTGCCAGCAGTCCAGCGGGCTACGAG. Amino acids: CASSPAGYE. The CDR3 reads in full as CASSPAGYEQYF.